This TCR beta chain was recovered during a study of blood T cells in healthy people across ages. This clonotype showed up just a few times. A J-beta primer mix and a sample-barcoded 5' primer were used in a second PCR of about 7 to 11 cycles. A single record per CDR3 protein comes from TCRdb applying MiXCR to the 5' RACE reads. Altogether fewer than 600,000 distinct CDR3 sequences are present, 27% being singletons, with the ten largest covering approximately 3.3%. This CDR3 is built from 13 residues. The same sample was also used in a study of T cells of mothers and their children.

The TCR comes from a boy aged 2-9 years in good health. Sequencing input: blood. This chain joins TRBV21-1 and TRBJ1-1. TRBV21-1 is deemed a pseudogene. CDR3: CASTTTVVAEAFF. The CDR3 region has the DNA TGTGCCAGCACTACGACGGTAGTCGCTGAAGCTTTCTTT.